These 14 T cell receptor beta chains were sequenced from one sample in a study of blood T cell repertoires in COVID-19. Clones were read by immunoSEQ multiplex PCR, and TCRdb kept only the in-frame ones, dropping some. The repertoire includes 280,000 or so clones, 88% of them detected once, and 5.5% to 8% sits in the top ten. Sequences were obtained from peripheral blood. Receptors were obtained from a woman aged 30 to 39 who had recovered from COVID-19.

This clone appeared once. In DNA, the CDR3 is TGTGCCAGCAGTCTTCGTCCCGGGACAGGGCTTAGGACTGAAGCTTTCTTT. Its protein product is CASSLRPGTGLRTEAFF. J is TRBJ1-1 and V is TRBV27, with 9 bases identical to TRBD1. Germline trimming cut 5 bases from V and 5 bases from J; bases unmatched to any gene: 15. CDR3 length equals 17 residues. CDR1 and CDR2 from the germline V gene are MNHEY and SMNVEV (reference sequence).

The chain links TRBV13 to TRBJ1-4, with TRBD1 identical over 7 bases. J was trimmed by 3 bases and V by 5 bases; bases with no gene match: 9. The CDR3 loop spans 16 amino acids. CDR1 is PRHDT, CDR2 FYEKMQ, per germline (reference sequence). The CDR3 coding sequence is TGTGCCAGCAGCCCTCCAGGGGGGCGGCCTAATGAAAAACTGTTTTTT. This encodes CASSPPGGRPNEKLFF.

V usage is TRBV5-4 and J usage is TRBJ1-3, with D uncertain. This CDR3 has 15 amino acids. Germline CDR1 reads SGHNT; CDR2 reads YYREEE (reference sequence). Deletions cut 0 bases from V and 2 bases from J, with 9 bases between. CDR3 residues: CASSLDTVTGNTIYF. CDR3 DNA: TGTGCCAGCAGCTTGGATACAGTTACTGGAAACACCATATATTTT.

The CDR3 spells CAWAPGRGQQETQYF. The DNA of the CDR3 is TGTGCCTGGGCTCCTGGAAGGGGACAGCAAGAGACCCAGTACTTC. The gene calls are TRBV30 and TRBJ2-5, with 7 bases aligning to TRBD1. CDR3 length equals 15 residues. Germline loops: CDR1 GTSNPN, CDR2 SVGIG (reference sequence). V dropped 5 bases and J dropped 2; count of bases not matched to a gene: 11.

This clone was counted between two and nine times. This chain joins TRBV5-1 and TRBJ2-7, with D perhaps TRBD1 (6 bases). This CDR3 has 11 residues. With 5 bases removed from V and 9 bases from J, the gap between germline ends came to 12 bases. In germline, CDR1 is SGHRS, CDR2 YFSETQ. The CDR3 coding sequence is TGCGCCAGCAGACAGGGTACGGTGCAGTACTTC. Its protein product is CASRQGTVQYF.

This clone was counted a single time. The rearrangement joins TRBV5-1 to TRBJ1-1, with D unclear. The germline V gene encodes CDR1 SGHRS and CDR2 YFSETQ. The CDR3 is 13 residues long. V was pared by 4 bases and J by 5 bases, with 12 bases between. The CDR3 nucleotides read TGCGCCAGCAGCCCGGGTACGGAGACTGAAGCTTTCTTT. It specifies CASSPGTETEAFF.

The chain combines TRBV4-1 with TRBJ1-2, with TRBD1 as a possible D gene (5 bases). The CDR3 covers 14 residues. The germline CDR1 and CDR2 sequences are MGHRA and YSYEKL. The germline V and J ends were trimmed by 3 bases and 4 bases, with 12 bases remaining between them. The CDR3 here is CASSQARVGYGYTF. CDR3 nucleotides: TGCGCCAGCAGCCAGGCCAGGGTCGGCTATGGCTACACCTTC.

This clone was recorded only once. The J gene is TRBJ1-1, the V gene TRBV7-2; tentative D call: TRBD1 (5 bases). This CDR3 is built from 13 residues. V was cut by 2 bases and J by 5 bases, with 9 bases left in between. Germline assignment: CDR1 SGHTA and CDR2 FQGNSA. The CDR3 is CASSLRQPTEAFF. The CDR3 DNA is TGTGCCAGCAGCTTAAGACAGCCTACTGAAGCTTTCTTT.

The chain joins TRBV10-3 to TRBJ2-5; TRBD2 might be the D (6 bases). Germline V gene lookup returns CDR1 ENHRY and CDR2 SYGVKD. This CDR3 region has 13 residues. Trimming pared 4 bases from V and 4 bases from J, leaving 10 bases between. The CDR3 nucleotides read TGTGCCATCAGTGCCCAGGAGGGAGAGACCCAGTACTTC. It encodes CAISAQEGETQYF.

V is TRBV19 and J is TRBJ2-1, with D maybe TRBD1 (6 bases). V was cut by 5 bases and J by 4 bases, with 9 bases left in between. The CDR3 consists of 13 residues. From germline, CDR1 is LNHDA and CDR2 SQIVND (reference sequence). The CDR3 is CASSFQGYNEQFF. CDR3 coding DNA: TGTGCCAGTAGTTTTCAGGGGTACAATGAGCAGTTCTTC.

The chain employs TRBV20-1 and TRBJ1-1, with a weak D call TRBD1 (6 bases). V lost 3 bases and J 6 bases, leaving 14 bases between the germline ends. CDR1 DFQATT and CDR2 SNEGSKA come from the germline V gene (reference sequence). The CDR3 consists of 13 residues. The CDR3 nucleotides read TGCAGTGCTAGTTGGTCAGGGGACGCTGAAGCTTTCTTT. Translated: CSASWSGDAEAFF.

The chain recombines TRBV7-8 with TRBJ2-7; D gene ambiguous. V was shortened by 3 bases and J by 3 bases, with 15 bases between the two germline ends. The CDR3 spans 15 residues. Germline V gene data show CDR1 as SGHVS and CDR2 as FQNEAQ. The CDR3 nucleotides are TGTGCCAGCAGCTTTCAACTACCCATAGGCTACGAGCAGTACTTC. It specifies CASSFQLPIGYEQYF.

CDR3 sequence reads: CTSSQEWASGGKSSTDTQYF. DNA of the CDR3: TGCACCAGCAGCCAAGAATGGGCTAGCGGGGGGAAATCTAGCACAGATACGCAGTATTTT. V is TRBV1 and J is TRBJ2-3; the table names TRBD2, a call not compared with the DNA. TRBV1 is marked as a pseudogene. The CDR3 is 20 residues long.

The chain is built from TRBV5-1 and TRBJ1-3; TRBD1 matches at 10 bases. Germline loops: CDR1 SGHRS, CDR2 YFSETQ. The J segment lost 2 bases and the V segment lost 4 bases, leaving 9 bases of the junction unmatched. The CDR3 totals 17 residues. CDR3 sequence: CASSHTLGQGTGNTIYF. CDR3 nucleotides: TGCGCCAGCAGCCATACACTGGGACAGGGGACTGGAAACACCATATATTTT.